Given below is one T cell receptor (beta chain) in context. These data originate in a study of shared clonotypes between healthy human individuals. Between the trimmed V and J ends, which lost 7 bases and 5 bases, there was a span of 6 bases. The CDR3 length is 11 residues. CDR1 and CDR2 from the germline V gene are ENHRY and SYGVKD. Here immunoSEQ multiplex PCR was the method, and the copy in TCRdb shows in-frame clones only, minus some. The sample lists about 1.9 million clones; roughly 93% were seen once. Cells designated naive CD8 were CD45RO-negative and were positively selected for CCR7, with terminally differentiated effector memory CD45RA+ cells excluded.

Sequenced sample: naive CD8+ T cells from PBMCs. The chain links TRBV10-3 to TRBJ2-1; no clear D. This receptor was identified in a man between 18 and 35 years old in good health. Some clones in this sample may be carry-over from other donors' samples. CDR3 in DNA: TGTGCCATCAACTGGAACAATGAGCAGTTCTTC. Its protein is CAINWNNEQFF.